These 12 T cell receptor beta chains originate from one sample sequenced in a study of post-analysis software for immune sequencing data. General observations from the study: In patients, five TRBV segments were more frequent than in controls, with TRBV5-6, TRBV5-1 and TRBV20-1 among them.

Their antigens remain unidentified. Researchers reported that TCR beta cDNA libraries carried unique molecular identifiers. MiXCR was run by TCRdb on the PCR reads, yielding one entry per CDR3 protein. In the table there are hundreds of thousands of distinct CDR3 sequences, roughly 30% of which are singletons. Sequencing input: blood. These receptors were taken from a girl between 5 and 17 years old with multiple sclerosis.

This clonotype has more than one count but fewer than ten. The V call is TRBV6-5, the J call TRBJ2-3, with D possibly TRBD2 on 5 matching bases. V was trimmed by 5 bases and J by 4 bases, leaving 16 bases between them. The CDR3 length is 15 residues. Germline V gene sequence: CDR1 MNHEY, CDR2 SVGAGI. CDR3 DNA sequence: TGTGCCAGCAGTCTCCGGGGAATTGGGTCAGATACGCAGTATTTT. It encodes CASSLRGIGSDTQYF.

The rearrangement joins TRBV4-2 to TRBJ2-3; D is possibly TRBD2 (5 bases). Germline V gene data show CDR1 as LGHNA and CDR2 as YNFKEQ. Trimming removed 0 bases from V and 2 bases from J, with 15 bases in between. The CDR3 length is 17 residues. This chain's CDR3 is CASSQDSASSLTDTQYF. The CDR3 nucleotides are TGTGCCAGCAGCCAAGATTCGGCTAGCAGCCTCACAGATACGCAGTATTTT.

Points on this clonotype: Germline is not matched at one junction end, which may reflect a read error. The V gene is TRBV28, the J gene TRBJ2-6, with TRBD2 as a possible D gene (6 bases). CDR1 MDHEN and CDR2 SYDVKM come from the germline V gene. The CDR3 is 14 amino acids. The CDR3 nucleotides read TGTGCCAGCAGGGGGGACTCTGAGGCCAACGTCCTGACTTTC. It yields the protein CASRGDSEANVLTF.

This chain joins TRBV7-9 and TRBJ1-5; maybe TRBD1 (5 bases). The CDR3 covers 13 residues. CDR1 is SEHNR and CDR2 is FQNEAQ in the germline V gene (reference sequence). V was pared by 10 bases and J by 2 bases, with 12 bases between. Written as DNA, the CDR3 is TGTGCCACCCAGGGCATCCGCAATCAGCCCCAGCATTTT. Translating it yields CATQGIRNQPQHF.

The chain uses TRBV20-1 and TRBJ2-1; no clear D. The CDR3 consists of 12 residues. Per germline, CDR1 DFQATT and CDR2 SNEGSKA (reference sequence). The ends were cut back, 0 bases at V and 12 bases at J, with 12 bases in the middle. The CDR3 nucleotides are TGCAGTGCTAGAGACTTTCGGGTCGGGCAGTTCTTC. Its translation: CSARDFRVGQFF.

The chain has TRBV4-1 and TRBJ1-2; 7 bases fit TRBD1. CDR3 length equals 20 residues. V trimming: 5 bases; J trimming: 7 bases; junction bases outside the gene matches: 28. CDR1 is MGHRA and CDR2 is YSYEKL in the germline V gene. The CDR3 region has the DNA TGCGCCAGCAGCTGGAACCCGGGACAGTTTAGGACCTTCGTCCCGTCTGGCTACACCTTC. This translates into CASSWNPGQFRTFVPSGYTF.

This chain connects TRBV6-6 to TRBJ2-1, with D tentatively TRBD1 (6 bases). The germline gives CDR1 MNHNY, CDR2 SVGAGI (reference sequence). CDR3 length equals 13 residues. V shed 4 bases and J shed 4 bases, with 8 bases lying between them. CDR3 protein: CASSSDSYNEQFF. The CDR3, as DNA: TGTGCCAGCAGTTCGGACAGTTACAATGAGCAGTTCTTC.

The chain has TRBV4-3 and TRBJ1-1, with D possibly being TRBD1 (5 bases). The germline CDR1 and CDR2 sequences are LGHNA and YSLEER. The CDR3 is 13 amino acids. The germline V and J ends were trimmed by 4 bases and 8 bases, with 14 bases remaining between them. The DNA for the CDR3 is TGCGCCAGCAGCCCGGGGAGGGGCCGCGAAGCTTTCTTT. It specifies CASSPGRGREAFF.

In its sample, this clonotype was seen once. The rearrangement links TRBV24-1 to TRBJ2-3; D unclear. The CDR3 spans 12 residues. V lost 5 bases and J 2 bases, leaving 4 bases between the germline ends. Germline V gene lookup returns CDR1 KGHDR and CDR2 SFDVKD. This CDR3 reads CATSGATDTQYF. DNA for the CDR3: TGTGCCACCAGTGGGGCCACAGATACGCAGTATTTT.

The chain combines TRBV10-3 with TRBJ1-6; possible D gene TRBD1, 6 bases. Germline CDR1 reads ENHRY; CDR2 reads SYGVKD. The CDR3 is 15 amino acids. Trimming pared 4 bases from V and 10 bases from J, leaving 17 bases between. CDR3 nucleotides: TGTGCCATCAGTGGGTCGACAGGCCTTTCGTCACCCCTCCACTTT. Protein product: CAISGSTGLSSPLHF.

The chain combines TRBV9 with TRBJ1-6; tentative D call: TRBD1 (6 bases). The CDR3 loop spans 15 amino acids. The V end was cut by 5 bases, the J end by 7 bases, with 16 bases between. CDR1 and CDR2 (germline): SGDLS, YYNGEE. CDR3 amino acids: CASSPRGARNSPLHF. CDR3 DNA sequence: TGTGCCAGCAGTCCCCGGGGGGCTCGAAATTCACCCCTCCACTTT.

This clonotype was observed many times. The CDR3 protein is CSVEGPAGEEVRETQYF. CDR3 DNA sequence: TGCAGCGTTGAAGGTCCAGCGGGAGAAGAAGTGAGAGAGACCCAGTACTTC. The chain links TRBV29-1 to TRBJ2-5; 8 bases are a match to TRBD2. CDR1 and CDR2 (germline): SQVTM, ANQGSEA. The J segment lost 4 bases and the V segment lost 1 base, leaving 14 bases of the junction unmatched. The CDR3 has 17 amino acids.